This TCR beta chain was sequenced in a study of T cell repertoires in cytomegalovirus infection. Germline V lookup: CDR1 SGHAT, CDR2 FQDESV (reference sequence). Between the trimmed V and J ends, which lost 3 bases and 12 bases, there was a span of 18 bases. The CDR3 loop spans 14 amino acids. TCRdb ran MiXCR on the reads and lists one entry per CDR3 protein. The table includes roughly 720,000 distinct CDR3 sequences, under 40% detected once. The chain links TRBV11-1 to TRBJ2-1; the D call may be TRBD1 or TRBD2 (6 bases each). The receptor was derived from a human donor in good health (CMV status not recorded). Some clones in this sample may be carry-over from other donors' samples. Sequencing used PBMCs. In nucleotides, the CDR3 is TGTGCCAGCAGCTTTCCGGGGGCCCTACGTAGGCAGTTCTTC. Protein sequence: CASSFPGALRRQFF. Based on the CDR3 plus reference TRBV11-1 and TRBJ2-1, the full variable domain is EAEVAQSPRYKITEKSQAVAFWCDPISGHATLYWYRQILGQGPELLVQFQDESVVDDSQLPKDRFSAERLKGVDSTLKIQPAELGDSAMYLCASSFPGALRRQFFGPGTRLTVL.